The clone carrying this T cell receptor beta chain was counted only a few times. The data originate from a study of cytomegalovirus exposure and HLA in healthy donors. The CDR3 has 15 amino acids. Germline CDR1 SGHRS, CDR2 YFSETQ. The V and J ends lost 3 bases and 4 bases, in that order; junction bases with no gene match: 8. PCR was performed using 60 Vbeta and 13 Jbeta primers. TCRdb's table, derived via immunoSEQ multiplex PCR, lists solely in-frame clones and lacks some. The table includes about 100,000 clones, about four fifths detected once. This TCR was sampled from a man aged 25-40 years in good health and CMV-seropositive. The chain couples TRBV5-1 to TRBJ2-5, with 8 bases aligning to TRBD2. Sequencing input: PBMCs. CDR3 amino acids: CASSSGGPTGETQYF. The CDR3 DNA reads TGCGCCAGCAGCTCGGGGGGGCCGACAGGAGAGACCCAGTACTTC.